Below are 13 T cell receptor beta chains sequenced from a single sample in a study of CD8 T cells in ankylosing spondylitis. Broader study findings: Apparently characteristic of ankylosing spondylitis blood was a TCR beta motif (roughly eight highly homologous variants).

These receptors' targets are unknown. TCRdb ran MiXCR on the 5' RACE reads and lists one entry per CDR3 protein. The sample shows 670,000 or so distinct CDR3 sequences, roughly 19% of them seen only once. Sequencing was carried out using blood, either unsorted or a sorted T cell fraction (not recorded which). These receptors were obtained from a male donor with ankylosing spondylitis.

This clonotype was seen only a few times. The chain links TRBV11-2 to TRBJ2-7, with D maybe TRBD2 (5 bases). The CDR3 has 16 amino acids. Germline V gene data show CDR1 as SGHAT and CDR2 as FQNNGV. The V end lost 1 base, the J end lost 0 bases, and 13 bases lay between the germline ends. Written as DNA, the CDR3 is TGTGCCAGCAGCTTAGTTCTAGCCATCAGCTCCTACGAGCAGTACTTC. Its translation: CASSLVLAISSYEQYF.

This clonotype has a count of ten or more. The chain is built from TRBV29-1 and TRBJ2-5; D uncertain. The V end was cut by 4 bases, the J end by 0 bases, with 9 bases between. CDR3 length: 13 amino acids. Germline V lookup: CDR1 SQVTM, CDR2 ANQGSEA. CDR3 loop: CSVAEQNQETQYF. The CDR3 DNA is TGCAGCGTTGCGGAACAGAACCAAGAGACCCAGTACTTC. The full variable domain, completed using reference TRBV29-1 and TRBJ2-5, is SAVISQKPSRDICQRGTSLTIQCQVDSQVTMMFWYRQQPGQSLTLIATANQGSEATYESGFVIDKFPISRPNLTFSTLTVSNMSPEDSSIYLCSVAEQNQETQYFGPGTRLLVL.

The chain couples TRBV18 to TRBJ2-1; TRBD2 agrees at 12 bases. V lost 8 bases and J lost 6; bases outside the gene matches: 11. The CDR3 has 16 amino acids. Germline V gene sequence: CDR1 KGHSH, CDR2 LQKENI. This CDR3 reads CASRGLAGPRVNEQFF. DNA for the CDR3: TGTGCCAGCCGGGGACTAGCGGGTCCCCGGGTCAATGAGCAGTTCTTC.

The chain couples TRBV29-1 to TRBJ2-2; 9 positions match TRBD1. The trim removed 1 base at V and 0 bases at J, leaving 9 bases unmatched. Germline CDR1 and CDR2: SQVTM and ANQGSEA. CDR3 length: 18 amino acids. CDR3 loop: CSVEAHRDRDANTGELFF. CDR3 nucleotides: TGCAGCGTTGAAGCCCACCGGGACAGGGACGCGAACACCGGGGAGCTGTTTTTT.

This clonotype was seen more than once but under ten times. V and J are TRBV7-9 and TRBJ2-7; D call uncertain. Trimming left V 7 bases short and J 6 bases short, with 13 bases between. The CDR3 runs to 12 residues. CDR1 and CDR2 (germline): SEHNR, FQNEAQ (reference sequence). CDR3: CASTSTDFEQYF. In DNA, the CDR3 is TGTGCCAGCACCTCAACGGATTTCGAGCAGTACTTC.

The J gene is TRBJ2-1, the V gene TRBV20-1; D call uncertain. Trimming removed 6 bases at V and 2 bases at J, with 8 bases between. Germline lookup yields CDR1 DFQATT and CDR2 SNEGSKA (reference sequence). This CDR3 spans 12 amino acids. CDR3 region: CSAPRPYNEQFF. For the CDR3, the DNA is TGCAGTGCCCCCAGGCCCTACAATGAGCAGTTCTTC.

V gene TRBV7-2 combines with J gene TRBJ2-7; D not resolved. Trimming took off 1 base at V and 1 base at J, with 11 bases between the two ends. Germline V gives CDR1 SGHTA, CDR2 FQGNSA. The CDR3 is 15 amino acids. The CDR3 bases are TGTGCCAGCAGCTTAGGGTTCGGCAGATCCTACGAGCAGTACTTC. The encoded protein is CASSLGFGRSYEQYF.

This clonotype was counted between two and nine times. The V call is TRBV7-9, the J call TRBJ1-1; D ambiguous. The germline V gene has CDR1 SEHNR and CDR2 FQNEAQ (reference sequence). V was shortened by 5 bases and J by 5 bases, with 9 bases between the two germline ends. This CDR3 is built from 12 residues. DNA for the CDR3: TGTGCCAGCAGCCCTTATCGAACTGAAGCTTTCTTT. Translated: CASSPYRTEAFF.

This clonotype was detected a few times. The chain recombines TRBV2 with TRBJ2-3; 7 bases match TRBD1. J was trimmed by 6 bases and V by 11 bases; bases with no gene match: 20. This CDR3 region has 16 residues. Germline loops: CDR1 SNHLY, CDR2 FYNNEI. CDR3 loop: CAVRLGGGADRDTQYF. In DNA form, the CDR3 reads TGTGCCGTGCGCCTAGGTGGTGGCGCGGACAGGGATACGCAGTATTTT.

This clonotype was detected only a few times. The CDR3, as DNA: TGCAGTGCTGCGCAGGGGCCCTCCTACGAGCAGTACTTC. It translates to CSAAQGPSYEQYF. The chain uses TRBV20-1 and TRBJ2-7, with a weak D call TRBD1 (6 bases). Looked up from germline, CDR1 is DFQATT and CDR2 is SNEGSKA (reference sequence). Trimming stripped 5 bases from V and 0 bases from J, with 11 bases between. The CDR3 runs 13 residues.

This chain links TRBV20-1 with TRBJ2-1; D possibly corresponds to TRBD1 (6 bases). V dropped 0 bases and J dropped 0 bases, with 12 bases sitting between them. Looked up from germline, CDR1 is DFQATT and CDR2 is SNEGSKA (reference sequence). The CDR3 spans 16 residues. CDR3 DNA: TGCAGTGCTAGAGACTGGACAGATAGCTCCTACAATGAGCAGTTCTTC. It specifies CSARDWTDSSYNEQFF.

The rearrangement joins TRBV5-1 to TRBJ2-1, with D maybe TRBD2 (6 bases). The CDR3 spans 14 residues. Germline V gene data show CDR1 as SGHRS and CDR2 as YFSETQ. Trimming stripped 3 bases from V and 1 base from J, with 8 bases between. CDR3 sequence: CASSSGTSYNEQFF. The DNA for the CDR3 is TGCGCCAGCAGCTCCGGGACTTCCTACAATGAGCAGTTCTTC.

This clonotype was seen a handful of times. V gene TRBV12-3 or TRBV12-4 combines with J gene TRBJ1-1; D uncertain. The CDR3 has 13 residues. Deletions cut 8 bases from V and 5 bases from J, with 15 bases between. The CDR3 loop reads CASGGGPTTEAFF. For the CDR3, the DNA is TGTGCCAGCGGTGGAGGGCCCACAACTGAAGCTTTCTTT.